This record covers a single T cell receptor beta chain. TCRdb keeps only in-frame clones here, not all; method: immunoSEQ multiplex PCR. The sample holds 80,000 to 100,000 clones, 70% to 90% seen once. This CDR3 has 16 amino acids. J was trimmed by 0 bases and V by 3 bases; bases with no gene match: 3. CDR1 SGHNT and CDR2 YYREEE come from the germline V gene (reference sequence). The sample belongs to a study of T cell responses to AZD1222 COVID-19 vaccine. The receptor was isolated from an adult in good health. The chain combines TRBV5-4 with TRBJ2-5, with 12 positions matching TRBD2. Sequenced here: peripheral blood, sampled on day 0 of AZD1222 vaccination. The CDR3 DNA sequence: TGTGCCAGCAGCTCCGGACTAGCGGGGTACCAAGAGACCCAGTACTTC. This codes for CASSSGLAGYQETQYF.